The T cell receptor beta chain described here comes from a study of radiotherapy plus CTLA-4 blockade in lung cancer. At the level of the study: Of all patients, approximately 18% responded objectively and approximately 31% showed disease control. Study-level points and caveats: Early clonal dynamics of blood T cells, together with interferon-beta, were reported as the best response predictor. Researchers report tumor-derived TCR clones expanding in blood after radiotherapy plus ipilimumab.

It was focal radiation plus CTLA-4 blockade with ipilimumab that patients with chemo-refractory metastatic non-small-cell lung cancer received. Assay: immunoSEQ multiplex PCR; the TCRdb copy retains only in-frame clones and omits some. In the table there are approximately 60,000 clones, roughly 80% of which are singletons. V was pared by 0 bases and J by 0 bases, with 10 bases between. CDR3 length: 16 residues. Germline values: CDR1 SGHRS, CDR2 YFSETQ. A few counts support this clone. The antigen is unknown. The source material was peripheral blood, sampled from a patient treated with radiotherapy plus ipilimumab. This TCR derives from a human donor with non-small cell lung cancer who had a complete response to radiotherapy plus ipilimumab. The chain is built from TRBV5-1 and TRBJ1-3, with D unresolved. CDR3 region: CASSLGESFSGNTIYF. The CDR3 coding sequence is TGCGCCAGCAGCTTGGGGGAGTCCTTCTCTGGAAACACCATATATTTT.